This T cell receptor delta chain was observed in a study of human gamma delta and Vdelta1 T cells. Study-wide points: Polyclonal Delta One T cells reportedly showed broad cytotoxic targeting of acute myeloid leukemia.

This CDR3 comprises 18 residues. Unmatched junction bases numbered 18, after V lost 5 bases and J lost 7 bases. Germline V gene sequence: CDR1 TSWWSYY, CDR2 QGS. This clone was detected only a few times. Antigen specificity is unknown. TCRdb fed the PCR reads to CATT. The sample lists some 13,000 delta-chain clones, roughly 50% occurring once. The TCR was taken from a human donor in good health. This chain joins TRDV1 and TRDJ1, with 11 bases lining up with TRDD3. Sample: Vdelta1 gamma-delta T cells from blood grown in culture (DOT cells). As DNA, the CDR3 is TGTGCTCTTGGGATATCGACGTCTACGTCTGGGGGATACAGTAAACTCATCTTT. Its translation: CALGISTSTSGGYSKLIF.